This T cell receptor (beta chain) derives from a study of blood T cell repertoires in COVID-19. The wider study: Spain, Italy and the United States supplied samples that represented acute and convalescent COVID-19. Sources were T cells, B-cell-depleted T cells, or PBMCs; the material itself was cDNA or gDNA.

This clone is a singleton in its sample. Sequencing was performed with immunoSEQ multiplex PCR; in TCRdb, only in-frame clones are kept and a portion is missing. The data show some 47,000 clones, around nine tenths seen once. The CDR3 totals 15 residues. The ends lost 5 bases at V and 4 bases at J; junction bases unmatched: 1. CDR1 and CDR2 from the germline V gene are SNHLY and FYNNEI. The chain recombines TRBV2 with TRBJ2-3; 15 bases fit TRBD2. The sequenced material came from peripheral blood. The receptor was isolated from a man in his 70s with acute or convalescent COVID-19. This CDR3 reads CASSWTSGGADTQYF. The CDR3, as DNA: TGTGCCAGCAGTTGGACTAGCGGGGGGGCAGATACGCAGTATTTT.